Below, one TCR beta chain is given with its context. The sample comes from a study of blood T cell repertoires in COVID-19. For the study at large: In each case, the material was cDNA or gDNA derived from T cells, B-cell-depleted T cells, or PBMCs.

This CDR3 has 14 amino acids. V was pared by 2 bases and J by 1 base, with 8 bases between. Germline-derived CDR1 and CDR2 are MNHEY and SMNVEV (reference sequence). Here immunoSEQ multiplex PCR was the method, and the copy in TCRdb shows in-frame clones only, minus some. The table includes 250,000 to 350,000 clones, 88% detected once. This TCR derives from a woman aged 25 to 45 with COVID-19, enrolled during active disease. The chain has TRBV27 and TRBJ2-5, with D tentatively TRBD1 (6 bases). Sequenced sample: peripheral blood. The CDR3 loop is CASSLVGGQETQYF. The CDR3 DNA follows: TGTGCCAGCAGTTTAGTAGGGGGCCAAGAGACCCAGTACTTC.